This T cell receptor (beta chain) emerged from a study of cytotoxic CD8 clonotypes in ibrutinib-treated CLL. The CDR3 has 13 residues. The V end lost 3 bases, the J end lost 6 bases, and 8 bases lay between the germline ends. Germline V gives CDR1 SNHLY, CDR2 FYNNEI. Only in-frame clones appear in the TCRdb table, and some are missing; sequencing was by immunoSEQ multiplex PCR. The sample includes about 140,000 clones, 65% to 85% seen only once; the top ten take roughly 7.6%. This clonotype was obtained from a human donor with chronic lymphocytic leukemia. This chain joins TRBV2 and TRBJ2-2; a possible D gene is TRBD1 (6 bases). Sequencing used PBMCs, obtained after 36 months of ibrutinib treatment. CDR3 protein: CASSEYRAGELFF. Here the CDR3 DNA reads TGTGCCAGCAGTGAGTACAGGGCCGGGGAGCTGTTTTTT.